This T cell receptor beta chain was observed in a study of T cell responses to AZD1222 COVID-19 vaccine. Study in general: Both about-4-week and about-12-week second-dose recipients were combined. General study results and limits: Repertoire samples came only from after the peak T cell response. AZD1222 recipients seropositive at baseline numbered only six.

With respect to this clone: Its target is not known.

J was trimmed by 4 bases and V by 1 base; bases with no gene match: 8. The CDR3 totals 16 residues. CDR1 and CDR2 from the germline V gene are SGHTA and FQGNSA. The assay was immunoSEQ multiplex PCR, and TCRdb's table has in-frame clones only and misses some. The sample records 95,000 to 100,000 clones, roughly nine tenths being singletons. This chain connects TRBV7-2 to TRBJ1-2; 8 nucleotides align to TRBD1. The clonotype originates from an adult in good health. The sample was peripheral blood, taken on day 0 of AZD1222 vaccination. CDR3 sequence reads: CASSLVEGQEGYGYTF. In DNA, the CDR3 is TGTGCCAGCAGCTTAGTAGAGGGACAGGAGGGCTATGGCTACACCTTC.